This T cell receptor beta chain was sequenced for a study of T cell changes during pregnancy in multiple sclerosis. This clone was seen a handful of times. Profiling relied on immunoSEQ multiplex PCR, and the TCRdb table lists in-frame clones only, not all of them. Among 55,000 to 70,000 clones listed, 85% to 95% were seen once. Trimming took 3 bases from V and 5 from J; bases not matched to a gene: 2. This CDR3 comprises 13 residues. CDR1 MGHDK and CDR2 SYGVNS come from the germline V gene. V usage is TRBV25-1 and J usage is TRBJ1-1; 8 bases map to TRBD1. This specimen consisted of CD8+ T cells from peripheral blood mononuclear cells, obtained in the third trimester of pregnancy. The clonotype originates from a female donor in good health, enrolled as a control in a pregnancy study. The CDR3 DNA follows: TGTGCCAGCAGTGAGTGGACAGGGACTGAAGCTTTCTTT. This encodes CASSEWTGTEAFF.